This T cell receptor (beta chain) is from a study of T cell responses to AZD1222 COVID-19 vaccine. Study-level findings and limits: Spike was spanned by vaccine-associated CD4 TCRs, with dominance at 160-218 and 743-854.

The method was immunoSEQ multiplex PCR; TCRdb's version includes in-frame clones alone and lacks a portion of them. The table shows approximately 200,000 clones, with approximately 90% occurring only once. This CDR3 has 17 amino acids. Germline lookup yields CDR1 SGHRS and CDR2 YFSETQ. After removal of 6 bases from V and 5 bases from J, the junction contained 18 bases not matched to a gene. As concerns this clone: Its antigen is not known.

The chain is built from TRBV5-1 and TRBJ2-5; 8 bases are shared with TRBD2. This TCR derives from an adult who received the AZD1222 COVID-19 vaccine. The starting material was peripheral blood, obtained 28 days after the second AZD1222 dose. DNA for the CDR3: TGCGCCAGCAACACAGTTTTTATCCGGGAGGGCCGGGAGACCCAGTACTTC. This translates into CASNTVFIREGRETQYF.